The 18 T cell receptor beta chains below were found in one sample sequenced in a study of blood T cell repertoires in COVID-19. Using immunoSEQ multiplex PCR, the repertoire was profiled, and TCRdb retains in-frame clones only, with some absent. This table holds approximately 300,000 clones, 86% found once. The sequenced sample consisted of PBMCs or T cells enriched from blood (not recorded which). These receptors came from a woman younger than 35 who had recovered from COVID-19.

J is TRBJ1-4 and V is TRBV5-1, with unresolved D. V was cut by 0 bases and J by 4 bases, with 25 bases left in between. The CDR3 sequence is 20 residues long. Germline V CDR1 and CDR2: SGHRS, YFSETQ. The CDR3 here is CASSLAGTVSYSTVNEKLFF. CDR3 bases: TGCGCCAGCAGCTTGGCCGGTACAGTCTCCTACTCAACCGTTAATGAAAAACTGTTTTTT.

The chain combines TRBV6-2 or TRBV6-3 with TRBJ1-1; TRBD1 agrees at 7 bases. The CDR3 sequence is 15 residues long. Germline V gene sequence: CDR1 MNHEY, CDR2 SVGEGT. With V trimmed by 4 bases and J by 2 bases, 7 bases remained unmatched. DNA for the CDR3: TGTGCCAGCAGTTTCCAAGGGACAGACAACACTGAAGCTTTCTTT. Protein product: CASSFQGTDNTEAFF.

This clone occurred once. The chain combines TRBV27 with TRBJ1-1; 7 bases match TRBD1. This CDR3 has 16 amino acids. Germline trimming cut 3 bases from V and 7 bases from J; bases unmatched to any gene: 14. CDR1 MNHEY and CDR2 SMNVEV come from the germline V gene (reference sequence). The CDR3: CASSFGQARGGGEAFF. The CDR3 DNA sequence: TGTGCCAGCAGTTTTGGACAGGCCCGCGGAGGGGGTGAAGCTTTCTTT.

The chain recombines TRBV14 with TRBJ1-1; tentatively, D is TRBD1 (6 bases). The germline gives CDR1 SGHDN, CDR2 FVKESK. The CDR3 spans 15 residues. The V gene lost 4 bases and the J gene lost 3 bases, with 15 bases spanning the gap. In nucleotides, the CDR3 is TGTGCCAGCAGCCTGACAGGTTCCCCGTACACTGAAGCTTTCTTT. Translation gives CASSLTGSPYTEAFF.

This clone occurred once. The chain carries TRBV10-3 and TRBJ2-7; TRBD1 matches 10 bases. CDR1 is ENHRY and CDR2 is SYGVKD in the germline V gene. Trimming took 10 bases from V and 1 from J; bases not matched to a gene: 4. The CDR3 runs 13 residues. The CDR3: CATGTGESYEQYF. The CDR3 region has the DNA TGTGCCACCGGGACAGGGGAGTCCTACGAGCAGTACTTC.

J is TRBJ2-4 and V is TRBV2; D might be TRBD1 (6 bases). Germline V gene sequence: CDR1 SNHLY, CDR2 FYNNEI. Trimming left V 4 bases short and J 3 bases short, with 10 bases between. The CDR3 consists of 14 residues. CDR3 loop: CASSAQGIKNIQYF. The CDR3 DNA sequence: TGTGCCAGCAGTGCACAGGGTATCAAAAACATTCAGTACTTC. The full variable domain, its missing parts supplied by reference TRBV2 and TRBJ2-4, is EPEVTQTPSHQVTQMGQEVILRCVPISNHLYFYWYRQILGQKVEFLVSFYNNEISEKSEIFDDQFSVERPDGSNFTLKIRSTKLEDSAMYFCASSAQGIKNIQYFGAGTRLSVL.

The J gene is TRBJ2-3, the V gene TRBV30, with a possible D match to TRBD2 (7 bases). The CDR3 runs to 17 residues. V was pared by 1 base and J by 2 bases, with 19 bases between. Germline assignment: CDR1 GTSNPN and CDR2 SVGIG (reference sequence). The CDR3 spells CAWSERGGRDITDTQYF. DNA for the CDR3: TGTGCCTGGAGTGAGAGGGGGGGGAGGGACATCACAGATACGCAGTATTTT.

V is TRBV12-5 and J is TRBJ1-5; 9 bases line up with TRBD1. The V segment lost 6 bases and the J segment 7 bases; nucleotides outside the gene matches: 4. CDR3 length: 13 amino acids. Germline assignment: CDR1 LGHNT and CDR2 FRNRAP. CDR3 protein: CASGQTGGQPQHF. The DNA of the CDR3 is TGTGCTAGTGGCCAGACAGGGGGGCAGCCCCAGCATTTT.

The rearrangement links TRBV9 to TRBJ1-5, with no clear D. The CDR3 spans 13 residues. Trimming stripped 0 bases from V and 5 bases from J, with 6 bases between. CDR1 SGDLS and CDR2 YYNGEE come from the germline V gene. The CDR3 nucleotides read TGTGCCAGCAGCGTAGATCCTCATCAGCCCCAGCATTTT. This sequence encodes CASSVDPHQPQHF.

This sequence joins TRBV5-1 and TRBJ1-2; D uncertain. Germline V gives CDR1 SGHRS, CDR2 YFSETQ. This CDR3 is 13 amino acids long. V lost 0 bases, J lost 4 bases, and 7 bases lay in between. CDR3 in DNA: TGCGCCAGCAGCTTGGATCCAGTCTATGGCTACACCTTC. Protein: CASSLDPVYGYTF.

V and J are TRBV7-6 and TRBJ1-1; TRBD1 agrees at 11 bases. The CDR3 length is 15 residues. Germline CDR1 is SGHVS and CDR2 is FNYEAQ. V trimming: 1 base; J trimming: 7 bases; junction bases outside the gene matches: 5. The chain's CDR3 is CASSLGTGGAGEAFF. DNA of the CDR3: TGTGCCAGCAGCTTAGGGACAGGGGGCGCAGGTGAAGCTTTCTTT.

The J gene is TRBJ1-1, the V gene TRBV5-1; TRBD1 matches at 11 bases. Unmatched junction bases numbered 5, after V lost 4 bases and J lost 0 bases. Germline V lookup: CDR1 SGHRS, CDR2 YFSETQ. This CDR3 comprises 16 residues. The DNA of the CDR3 is TGCGCCAGCAGCCCTAGGACAGGGGGCATGAACACTGAAGCTTTCTTT. Amino acids: CASSPRTGGMNTEAFF.

The chain is built from TRBV19 and TRBJ1-1; D is perhaps TRBD1 (6 bases). The CDR3 runs to 14 residues. V lost 7 bases and J lost 3, with 15 bases in between. CDR1 is LNHDA, CDR2 SQIVND, per germline (reference sequence). The CDR3 here is CASTLDRRYTEAFF. CDR3 DNA: TGTGCCAGTACTTTAGACAGGAGGTACACTGAAGCTTTCTTT.

This sequence joins TRBV10-3 and TRBJ2-7; D might be TRBD1 (5 bases). The CDR3 has 13 amino acids. Germline assignment: CDR1 ENHRY and CDR2 SYGVKD. V lost 6 bases and J lost 0, with 9 bases in between. The CDR3 nucleotides read TGTGCCATCAGACAGGCATACTCCTACGAGCAGTACTTC. Protein sequence: CAIRQAYSYEQYF.

This sequence joins TRBV28 and TRBJ2-3; tentatively, D is TRBD1 (5 bases). This CDR3 has 15 residues. CDR1 MDHEN and CDR2 SYDVKM come from the germline V gene. V was clipped by 2 bases and J by 4 bases, with 13 bases between them. CDR3 DNA: TGTGCCAGCAGTTTAGGCAGGGAAGAGGCAGATACGCAGTATTTT. It translates to CASSLGREEADTQYF.

This clone came up once. Different DNA sequences within this sample yield the same CDR3. V gene TRBV12-3 or TRBV12-4 combines with J gene TRBJ1-5, with 7 bases lining up with TRBD1. The ends lost 6 bases at V and 4 bases at J; junction bases unmatched: 3. This CDR3 has 13 residues. This CDR3 is CASRPQGNQPQHF. CDR3 DNA sequence: TGTGCCAGCAGACCACAGGGGAATCAGCCCCAGCATTTT.

The chain carries TRBV6-5 and TRBJ1-4; TRBD1 might be the D (5 bases). This CDR3 has 15 residues. Between the trimmed V and J ends, which lost 6 bases and 7 bases, there was a span of 18 bases. Germline-derived CDR1 and CDR2 are MNHEY and SVGAGI. The CDR3 is CASSSDSAGSEKLFF. CDR3 nucleotides: TGTGCCAGCAGCTCAGACAGTGCCGGGAGTGAAAAACTGTTTTTT.

The chain combines TRBV7-9 with TRBJ2-2; D perhaps matches TRBD2 (7 bases). The CDR3 spans 17 residues. V shed 7 bases and J shed 6 bases, with 24 bases lying between them. Germline V gene sequence: CDR1 SEHNR, CDR2 FQNEAQ (reference sequence). CDR3 protein: CASTRFGGALGSGELFF. The CDR3, as DNA: TGTGCCAGCACCCGATTTGGGGGGGCGCTTGGTTCCGGGGAGCTGTTTTTT.